This T cell receptor beta chain was captured by sequencing in a study of blood T cell repertoires in COVID-19. For the study at large: Both acute and convalescent COVID-19 samples were obtained from the United States, Italy and Spain.

Only in-frame clones appear in the TCRdb table, and some are missing; sequencing was by immunoSEQ multiplex PCR. The repertoire holds about 20,000 clones, with 79% as singletons. The clonotype comes from an elderly man with acute or convalescent COVID-19. Sequencing was done on a sample of peripheral blood.

Here the CDR3 reads CASSLLGSDTQYF. In DNA, the CDR3 is TGTGCCAGCAGCTTACTCGGTTCAGATACGCAGTATTTT. The rearrangement uses TRBV7-9 and TRBJ2-3; D is unresolved. The germline V gene encodes CDR1 SEHNR and CDR2 FQNEAQ (reference sequence). This CDR3 is built from 13 residues. V dropped 2 bases and J dropped 4 bases, with 7 bases sitting between them.